What follows describes a single T cell receptor beta chain. No antigen is known for it. No much larger clonotype is one base removed from it; base qualities were not supplied. The CDR3 regions of human TCRbeta chains were analyzed by immunosequencing. On the study's bioinformatics: TCRs in the repertoires were compared against a reference library of SARS-CoV-2-specific TCRs that had been generated with the MIRA antigen-specificity platform. Breadth meant the fraction of unique TCRs that were SARS-CoV-2-associated, whereas depth meant the fraction of total T cells that were SARS-CoV-2-associated. Using the MIRA data, each spike-specific TCR was mapped to the spike region that the TCR reacts to and placed in a CD4 or CD8 class. Log10-transformed breadth and depth values were compared by one-way ANOVA with Sidak's multiple comparisons tests. TCRdb limited this immuneACCESS table to in-frame rearrangements with V and J called. A share of clones is missing; checked studies link under half to unresolved V genes, and the rest is unexplained. D and trimming come from the DNA, and the V and J calls and clone size come from that table. The table for this sample lists about 130,000 clones; around nine tenths of them were counted only once. Of the sample, 5% to 6.5% falls within the top ten clones.

Trimming removed 4 bases from V and 0 bases from J, leaving 9 bases between the germline ends. CDR3 length: 15 amino acids, cysteine to phenylalanine. Only CDR3 DNA remains: 45 bases, in frame from the first base. CDR1 and CDR2 are drawn from the germline V gene: MNHEY, SVGAGI. The data were obtained in a study of T cell responses to AZD1222 COVID-19 vaccine listed by TCRdb under 2021. For the wider study: AZD1222 recipients whose second dose came at about 4 weeks and those whose second dose came at about 12 weeks were combined into one group, since spike-specific TCR depth and breadth did not differ between the two schedules. Trial participants were enrolled by age into 18-55, 56-69 and 70-plus year subgroups, with roughly 160, 29 and 62 TCR-sequenced participants respectively. TCR sequencing covered some 240 trial participants: about 210 given two doses of AZD1222 and 26 given two doses of MenACWY control vaccine.

The sample's time point label, decoded: baseline before first vaccination. Samples from vaccinated people were obtained from the UK trials COV001 and COV002, which included a single-blind randomized controlled phase 2/3 trial of AZD1222 (ChAdOx1 nCoV-19) in healthy adults. For TCRbeta chain sequencing, PBMC samples from trial participants were taken at day 0 and at day 28 after the second dose. Results and caveats for the whole study, not just this receptor: Participants were mostly white British and included more females than males, and it was suggested by the authors that clonal diversity may have been underestimated. Because no day 14 peak-response samples were available, the repertoires could be characterized only after the peak T cell response. A significant rise in spike-specific TCR breadth and depth was observed after two AZD1222 doses relative to day 0 and relative to MenACWY recipients. Epitopes outside the regions mutated in the B.1.351 and B.1.1.7 variants were reportedly recognized by nearly half of the unique spike-specific TCRs. In the small 56-69-year group, the increase in depth fell short of significance, most likely because of low power. Conclusions about previously exposed vaccinees are limited because only 6 or 7 AZD1222 recipients were SARS-CoV-2 seropositive at baseline. CD4 TCRs associated with the vaccine covered the entire spike protein, and the dominant responses were in regions 160-218 and 743-854.

This material consisted of peripheral blood, taken on day 0 of AZD1222 vaccination. The V and J genes are TRBV6-5 and TRBJ2-2; possibly the D gene is TRBD1, per 6 matching bases. The receptor's source is an adult in good health. In nucleotides, the sequence is TGTGCCAGCAGTTCCGGGACACCGAACACCGGGGAGCTGTTTTTT. This yields the protein CASSSGTPNTGELFF.